Each of the 32 T cell receptor beta chains below was sequenced from the same sample in a study of post-analysis software for immune sequencing data. General observations from the study: In patients, TRBV5-6, TRBV5-1 and TRBV20-1 belonged to roughly 5 TRBV segments found more frequently than in controls.

TCR beta libraries were prepared from cDNA with unique molecular identifiers. TCRdb re-called the PCR reads with MiXCR, one entry per CDR3 protein. The table has approximately 350,000 distinct CDR3 sequences, about a third seen once; the top ten hold around an eighth. Their specific antigens are unknown. Sample: blood. The receptors here all came from a girl under 18 with multiple sclerosis.

The chain is built from TRBV4-2 and TRBJ2-1; D gene ambiguous. The germline V and J ends were trimmed by 1 base and 4 bases, with 17 bases remaining between them. Per germline, CDR1 LGHNA and CDR2 YNFKEQ. The CDR3 runs to 17 residues. The CDR3 region has the DNA TGTGCCAGCAGCCAAGTTGGAGACCTTCCCAATTACAATGAGCAGTTCTTC. Its protein is CASSQVGDLPNYNEQFF.

This clonotype was recorded many times. The chain carries TRBV27 and TRBJ2-7, with unresolved D. From germline, CDR1 is MNHEY and CDR2 SMNVEV (reference sequence). Trimming removed 3 bases at V and 0 bases at J, with 12 bases between. CDR3 length: 15 amino acids. The CDR3 spells CASSFKPTASYEQYF. The CDR3 nucleotides are TGTGCCAGCAGTTTCAAGCCTACCGCCTCCTACGAGCAGTACTTC.

The chain uses TRBV2 and TRBJ1-4; no reliable D call. The CDR3 totals 14 residues. Trimming left V 6 bases short and J 4 bases short, with 12 bases between. Per the germline V gene, CDR1 is SNHLY and CDR2 is FYNNEI. The CDR3 region has the DNA TGTGCCAGCAGATCATTACAGCGTAATGAAAAACTGTTTTTT. This gives the protein CASRSLQRNEKLFF.

In regard to this clonotype: This is likely a read error, given that the CDR3 carries no conserved phenylalanine or tryptophan at its end. V gene TRBV12-3 or TRBV12-4 combines with J gene TRBJ2-7; D is unclear. V lost 1 base, J lost 5 bases, and 9 bases lay in between. The CDR3 spans 13 residues. The CDR3 loop reads CASSLGDLDEQYC. The CDR3 DNA is TGTGCCAGCAGTTTAGGGGATCTAGACGAGCAGTACTGC.

This clonotype has a handful of counts. This CDR3 is CASSLDGGTQYF. The CDR3 DNA reads TGTGCCAGCAGTCTGGACGGAGGGACCCAGTACTTC. The rearrangement links TRBV12-3 or TRBV12-4 to TRBJ2-5; possibly TRBD2 for D (5 bases). The V end lost 5 bases, the J end lost 7 bases, and 11 bases lay between the germline ends. This CDR3 has 12 amino acids.

This chain links TRBV15 with TRBJ2-3; D is undetermined. The CDR3 loop spans 18 amino acids. The V gene's germline CDR1 is LNHNV and CDR2 YYDKDF (reference sequence). Trimming took off 2 bases at V and 3 bases at J, with 21 bases between the two ends. The CDR3: CATSRSFLLVGRTDTQYF. The CDR3 bases are TGTGCCACCAGCAGATCCTTTCTTCTAGTTGGTAGGACAGATACGCAGTATTTT.

In this sample, this clonotype turned up once. V usage is TRBV7-9 and J usage is TRBJ1-3; the match to TRBD1 covers 7 bases. The V gene's germline CDR1 is SEHNR and CDR2 FQNEAQ (reference sequence). This CDR3 has 16 residues. The V gene end was trimmed by 4 bases and the J gene end by 0 bases; junction bases not matched to a gene: 6. The CDR3 DNA follows: TGTGCCAGCAGCTCTCACAGGGGATCCTCTGGAAACACCATATATTTT. It codes for CASSSHRGSSGNTIYF.

This clonotype was seen a handful of times. The rearrangement uses TRBV4-3 and TRBJ2-1, with D perhaps matching TRBD1 (6 bases). The CDR3 contains 14 residues. CDR1 is LGHNA and CDR2 is YSLEER in the germline V gene. V lost 4 bases, J lost 0 bases, and 7 bases lay in between. Here the CDR3 reads CASSPDSSYNEQFF. The CDR3, as DNA: TGCGCCAGCAGCCCGGACAGCTCCTACAATGAGCAGTTCTTC.

The CDR3 DNA sequence: TGCAGCGCCGTCCACAGGGGGGCCTTCTATGGCTACACCTTC. It specifies CSAVHRGAFYGYTF. The rearrangement links TRBV29-1 to TRBJ1-2; 8 bases map to TRBD1. The CDR3 runs 14 residues. The germline V gene encodes CDR1 SQVTM and CDR2 ANQGSEA. Trimming removed 7 bases from V and 4 bases from J; junction bases left unmatched: 11.

The chain employs TRBV3-1 and TRBJ2-4, with 10 bases that match TRBD2. The DNA end favors TRBJ2-7, so the J call may be wrong. From germline, CDR1 is LGHDT and CDR2 YNNKEL (reference sequence). The CDR3 has 15 amino acids. The CDR3: CASSQVTSGVGEQYF. DNA of the CDR3: TGTGCCAGCAGCCAAGTCACTAGCGGGGTTGGCGAGCAGTACTTC.

The rearrangement links TRBV27 to TRBJ2-5, with 11 nucleotides matching TRBD2. Per the germline V gene, CDR1 is MNHEY and CDR2 is SMNVEV (reference sequence). Germline trimming cut 7 bases from V and 2 bases from J; bases unmatched to any gene: 12. The CDR3 sequence is 17 residues long. CDR3 sequence: CASTSRPGLAAQETQYF. CDR3 sequence (DNA): TGTGCCAGCACTTCTCGCCCGGGACTAGCGGCTCAAGAGACCCAGTACTTC.

The chain uses TRBV5-6 and TRBJ1-2, with TRBD1 matching 8 bases. This CDR3 contains 15 residues. Germline CDR1 and CDR2: SGHDT and YYEEEE. Germline trimming cut 8 bases from V and 7 bases from J; bases unmatched to any gene: 16. CDR3 residues: CASSPSTGGRGGYTF. CDR3 in DNA: TGTGCCAGTAGCCCGTCAACAGGGGGGCGCGGTGGCTACACCTTC.

The J gene is TRBJ1-1, the V gene TRBV28, with D possibly matching TRBD1 (6 bases). The CDR3 is 16 amino acids. CDR1 is MDHEN, CDR2 SYDVKM, per germline. With 3 bases removed from V and 1 base from J, the gap between germline ends came to 15 bases. CDR3: CASSFVRGRGNTEAFF. As DNA, the CDR3 is TGTGCCAGCAGTTTTGTTAGGGGCAGGGGGAACACTGAAGCTTTCTTT.

The chain uses TRBV11-2 and TRBJ1-4; 8 bases map to TRBD1. CDR1 is SGHAT, CDR2 FQNNGV, per germline. The CDR3 loop spans 16 amino acids. The J segment lost 7 bases and the V segment lost 5 bases, leaving 12 bases of the junction unmatched. The DNA for the CDR3 is TGTGCCAGCAGCCCTAACCTCCAGGGGGCCGGTGAAAAACTGTTTTTT. This translates into CASSPNLQGAGEKLFF.

In this sample, this clonotype turned up many times. This chain links TRBV6-5 with TRBJ2-7, with D tentatively TRBD1 (6 bases). Between the trimmed V and J ends, which lost 6 bases and 0 bases, there was a span of 12 bases. Germline CDR1 and CDR2: MNHEY and SVGAGI. CDR3 length: 14 amino acids. The CDR3 DNA reads as TGTGCCAGCAGCAACACAGGGAGCTCCTACGAGCAGTACTTC. Translated: CASSNTGSSYEQYF.

This clonotype was counted a few times. The chain is built from TRBV6-5 and TRBJ2-5; 8 nucleotides match TRBD1. The last part of the DNA fits TRBJ2-7 better; the J call may be wrong. Germline V lookup: CDR1 MNHEY, CDR2 SVGAGI. This CDR3 contains 14 residues. The CDR3 DNA reads TGTGCCAGCAGTTACGGCGGACAGGGATCCGAGCAGTACTTC. Its protein is CASSYGGQGSEQYF.

The count of this clonotype is one. The chain is built from TRBV2 and TRBJ2-2, with D unresolved. The CDR3 extends over 13 amino acids. Germline values: CDR1 SNHLY, CDR2 FYNNEI. Trimming removed 5 bases at V and 3 bases at J, with 7 bases between. The CDR3 DNA reads TGTGCCAGCAGTTGGGGTGACACCGGGGAGCTGTTTTTT. Its translation is CASSWGDTGELFF.

This clonotype was detected many times. The genes are TRBV5-5 and TRBJ2-5; 7 bases are shared with TRBD1. Per the germline V gene, CDR1 is SGHKS and CDR2 is YYEKEE (reference sequence). V lost 3 bases, J lost 2 bases, and 4 bases stayed unmatched. This CDR3 has 14 amino acids. The CDR3 protein is CASSWGQNQETQYF. CDR3 bases: TGTGCCAGCAGCTGGGGACAGAATCAAGAGACCCAGTACTTC.

This clonotype has a handful of counts. The rearrangement joins TRBV20-1 to TRBJ2-7; 7 bases map to TRBD1. Trimming removed 6 bases from V and 4 bases from J; junction bases left unmatched: 6. There are 12 residues in the CDR3. The V gene's germline CDR1 is DFQATT and CDR2 SNEGSKA (reference sequence). In nucleotides, the CDR3 is TGCAGTGCGCACAGGGGAGCATACGAGCAGTACTTC. Its protein is CSAHRGAYEQYF.

This clonotype was seen more than once but under ten times. The genes are TRBV6-1 and TRBJ1-2, with 7 bases that match TRBD1. The CDR3 extends over 17 amino acids. CDR1 is MNHNS and CDR2 is SASEGT in the germline V gene. The junction had 16 bases not matched to a gene; V was cut back by 6 bases and J by 3 bases. This CDR3 is CASSFDRVTSGYYGYTF. The CDR3 nucleotides are TGTGCCAGCAGCTTCGACAGGGTGACTTCAGGCTACTATGGCTACACCTTC.

The sample holds a few counts of this clonotype. V and J are TRBV7-2 and TRBJ2-7; D not certain. V dropped 5 bases and J dropped 2 bases, with 10 bases sitting between them. CDR1 and CDR2 (germline): SGHTA, FQGNSA. CDR3 size: 13 residues. This CDR3 reads CASSITSTYEQYF. In nucleotides, the CDR3 is TGTGCCAGCAGCATCACAAGTACCTACGAGCAGTACTTC.

The sample holds a few counts of this clonotype. This sequence joins TRBV15 and TRBJ1-5; no reliable D call. The V and J ends lost 3 bases and 9 bases respectively, with 9 bases between them. Germline loops: CDR1 LNHNV, CDR2 YYDKDF (reference sequence). This CDR3 region has 12 residues. The CDR3 is CATSSYLGPQHF. The CDR3 nucleotides read TGTGCCACCAGCAGCTACCTTGGGCCCCAGCATTTT.

This clonotype appeared a few times. In DNA, the CDR3 is TGCGCCAGCAGCCAAGACAAAGGGGGGTACGAGCAGTACTTC. It yields the protein CASSQDKGGYEQYF. V usage is TRBV4-1 and J usage is TRBJ2-7, with D possibly being TRBD1 or TRBD2 (6 bases each). The CDR3 sequence is 14 residues long. CDR1 MGHRA and CDR2 YSYEKL come from the germline V gene. V shed 0 bases and J shed 4 bases, with 10 bases lying between them.

The chain uses TRBV2 and TRBJ2-3; no firm D call. V was trimmed by 2 bases and J by 1 base, leaving 7 bases between them. Germline CDR1 SNHLY, CDR2 FYNNEI. CDR3 length: 14 residues. The CDR3: CASSESPGTDTQYF. The CDR3 DNA is TGTGCCAGCAGTGAATCCCCCGGCACAGATACGCAGTATTTT.

The count of this clonotype is one. The gene calls are TRBV7-3 and TRBJ1-1; 7 bases line up with TRBD1. Trimming cost V 0 bases and J 1 base; bases outside gene matches: 5. Per germline, CDR1 SGHTA and CDR2 FQGTGA. There are 16 residues in the CDR3. The CDR3 spells CASSLTGGDRNTEAFF. In nucleotides, the CDR3 is TGTGCCAGCAGCTTAACGGGAGGGGACAGGAACACTGAAGCTTTCTTT.

The rearrangement uses TRBV6-2 or TRBV6-3 and TRBJ2-7; tentatively, D is TRBD1 (6 bases). CDR1 and CDR2 from the germline V gene are MNHEY and SVGEGT. Deletions cut 2 bases from V and 0 bases from J, with 8 bases between. The CDR3 length is 14 residues. The CDR3, as DNA: TGTGCCAGCAGTTACGAGGGGGACTCCTACGAGCAGTACTTC. Translation gives CASSYEGDSYEQYF.

The gene calls are TRBV6-6 and TRBJ2-7, with 15 positions matching TRBD2. Matching the DNA end better, TRBJ2-5 makes the J call doubtful. CDR3 size: 17 residues. From germline, CDR1 is MNHNY and CDR2 SVGAGI (reference sequence). The CDR3 DNA reads as TGTGCCAGCAGTACTCCGGGACTAGCGGGGGGAGAAGAGACCCAGTACTTC. Its translation: CASSTPGLAGGEETQYF.

This clonotype occurred a few times. This rearrangement joins TRBV25-1 to TRBJ1-2; D not resolved. CDR1 and CDR2 (germline): MGHDK, SYGVNS. This CDR3 contains 13 residues. V lost 5 bases and J lost 4, with 11 bases in between. CDR3 sequence (DNA): TGTGCCAGCAGTCACTCCCTTAGCTATGGCTACACCTTC. Its translation is CASSHSLSYGYTF.

This clonotype was counted at least ten times. The V and J genes are TRBV7-2 and TRBJ2-5; 10 bases map to TRBD2. The CDR3 is made up of 16 amino acids. The germline CDR1 and CDR2 sequences are SGHTA and FQGNSA. The J segment lost 4 bases and the V segment lost 3 bases, leaving 8 bases of the junction unmatched. In nucleotides, the CDR3 is TGTGCCAGCAGCTTTAATAGCGGGGGGAGGGGAGAGACCCAGTACTTC. Translation: CASSFNSGGRGETQYF. The variable domain in full, completed from reference TRBV7-2 and TRBJ2-5, reads GAGVSQSPSNKVTEKGKDVELRCDPISGHTALYWYRQSLGQGLEFLIYFQGNSAPDKSGLPSDRFSAERTGGSVSTLTIQRTQQEDSAVYLCASSFNSGGRGETQYFGPGTRLLVL.

This clonotype turned up a few times. V gene TRBV7-4 combines with J gene TRBJ1-5; TRBD1 matches 7 bases. The CDR3 totals 20 residues. The V gene's germline CDR1 is SGHVT and CDR2 SQSDAQ. The V segment lost 5 bases and the J segment 2 bases; nucleotides outside the gene matches: 21. CDR3 coding DNA: TGTGCCAGCAGCCCCAGGGGCCCCCAACCGGGACAGATCTGCAATCAGCCCCAGCATTTT. Amino acid sequence: CASSPRGPQPGQICNQPQHF.

The chain carries TRBV7-9 and TRBJ2-3; 8 nucleotides agree with TRBD1. Germline CDR1 and CDR2: SEHNR and FQNEAQ (reference sequence). The V and J ends lost 3 bases and 6 bases, in that order; junction bases with no gene match: 14. CDR3 length equals 17 residues. The chain's CDR3 is CASSLGGQGVLSDTQYF. As DNA, the CDR3 is TGTGCCAGCAGCTTGGGTGGACAGGGAGTATTATCGGATACGCAGTATTTT.

The chain employs TRBV29-1 and TRBJ2-6; the D gene is possibly TRBD1 (6 bases). CDR1 is SQVTM, CDR2 ANQGSEA, per germline. Trimming shortened V by 7 bases and J by 1 base, and 8 bases separated the two germline ends. CDR3 length: 13 residues. This CDR3 reads CSATGSGANVLTF. The CDR3 DNA is TGCAGCGCCACAGGGTCTGGGGCCAACGTCCTGACTTTC.